Detailed here is one T cell receptor beta chain. The V gene's germline CDR1 is SNHLY and CDR2 FYNNEI. The CDR3 is 18 residues long. The ends lost 4 bases at V and 0 bases at J; junction bases unmatched: 11. This specimen belongs to a study of identical twins. TCRdb processed the 5' RACE reads anew with MiXCR; each CDR3 protein has one entry. The sample records 1.5 million to 2 million distinct CDR3 sequences, more than 30% being singletons. The sequence derives from a newborn girl in good health. The chain uses TRBV2 and TRBJ2-5, with 10 positions matching TRBD2. Specimen: cord blood. For the CDR3, the DNA is TGTGCCAGCAGTGTAGAGATTAGCGGGGGGACGTACCAAGAGACCCAGTACTTC. Protein product: CASSVEISGGTYQETQYF. The complete variable domain, with remaining parts taken from reference TRBV2 and TRBJ2-5, reads EPEVTQTPSHQVTQMGQEVILRCVPISNHLYFYWYRQILGQKVEFLVSFYNNEISEKSEIFDDQFSVERPDGSNFTLKIRSTKLEDSAMYFCASSVEISGGTYQETQYFGPGTRLLVL.